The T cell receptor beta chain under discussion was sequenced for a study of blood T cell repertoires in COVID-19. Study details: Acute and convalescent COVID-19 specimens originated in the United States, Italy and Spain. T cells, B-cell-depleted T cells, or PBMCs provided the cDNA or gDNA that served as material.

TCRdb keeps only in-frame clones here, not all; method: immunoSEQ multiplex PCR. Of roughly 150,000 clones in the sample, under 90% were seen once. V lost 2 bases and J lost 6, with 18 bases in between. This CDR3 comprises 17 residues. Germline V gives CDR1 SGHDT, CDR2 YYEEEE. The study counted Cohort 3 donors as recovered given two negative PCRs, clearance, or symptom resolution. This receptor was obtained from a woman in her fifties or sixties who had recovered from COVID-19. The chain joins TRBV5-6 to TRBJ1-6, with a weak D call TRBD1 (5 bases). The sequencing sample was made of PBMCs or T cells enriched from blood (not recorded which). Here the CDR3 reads CASSFRSGQGFNSPLHF. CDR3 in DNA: TGTGCCAGCAGCTTCCGCTCTGGGCAGGGCTTTAATTCACCCCTCCACTTT.